The sequence of this TCR beta chain was determined in a study of blood T cell repertoires in COVID-19. About the study: The United States, Italy and Spain provided the acute and convalescent COVID-19 samples. T cells, B-cell-depleted T cells, or PBMCs supplied cDNA or gDNA.

Per the original methods: Estimation of nucleated cell counts relied on the amplification of reference gene primers. The method was immunoSEQ multiplex PCR; TCRdb's version includes in-frame clones alone and lacks a portion of them. V, J and clone size derive from that table, while D and trimming were established from the DNA sequence. Of about 190,000 clones in the sample, less than 80% were seen once. The V gene's germline CDR1 is MDHEN and CDR2 SYDVKM. Trimming pared 4 bases from V and 2 bases from J, leaving 5 bases between. The CDR3 consists of 12 residues. The sequenced sample was peripheral blood. The chain has TRBV28 and TRBJ1-2, with D hard to call. The sequence derives from a man in his forties or fifties who had recovered from COVID-19. The CDR3 nucleotides are TGTGCCAGCAGTTACAGAAACTATGGCTACACCTTC. Protein: CASSYRNYGYTF.